One and the same sample provided the 30 T cell receptor beta chains below, sequenced in a study of regulatory T cells in long-lasting Graves disease. The TCR beta library used iRepertoire HTBI primers with Arm-PCR amplification of CDR3. TCRdb itself ran the multiplex PCR reads through MiXCR, one entry per CDR3 protein. The data hold approximately 400,000 distinct CDR3 sequences, with less than 25% observed a single time. As for time point: persistent/refractory GD, antithyroid drugs over 5 years with positive TRAb. With RNA extracted from PBMCs as input, the TCR library was made. Sequenced here: peripheral blood mononuclear cells (PBMCs), sampled when the disease was refractory, from a patient treated with antithyroid drugs. The receptors here all came from a female donor with Graves disease.

To note about this clonotype: Relative to the germline gene, one junction end is altered; a read error may explain this. The chain is built from TRBV7-2 and TRBJ2-5; no definite D call. The germline gives CDR1 SGHTA, CDR2 FQGNSA. The CDR3 contains 16 residues. CDR3 nucleotide sequence: TGTGCCAGCAGTCCGCCCGAGGCCCTGGGCAAATTGGCCCAGTACTTT. The encoded protein is CASSPPEALGKLAQYF.

This clonotype was seen only a few times. The chain couples TRBV5-1 to TRBJ1-2, with D unresolved. CDR1 is SGHRS and CDR2 is YFSETQ in the germline V gene. The CDR3 spans 12 residues. Trimming stripped 0 bases from V and 8 bases from J, with 8 bases between. In DNA, the CDR3 is TGCGCCAGCAGCTTGGGGGGAGACGGCTACACCTTC. Translating gives CASSLGGDGYTF.

This clonotype was counted ten times or more. The chain employs TRBV2 and TRBJ2-5, with TRBD2 as a possible D gene (6 bases). The CDR3 is 16 residues long. Per the germline V gene, CDR1 is SNHLY and CDR2 is FYNNEI. V lost 3 bases to trimming and J lost 1 base, with 15 bases between them. For the CDR3, the DNA is TGTGCCAGCAGTGACCCCACCTCGGGAGTCCAAGAGACCCAGTACTTC. Translating gives CASSDPTSGVQETQYF.

This clonotype came up a few times. V gene TRBV6-2 or TRBV6-3 combines with J gene TRBJ2-4, with a tentative D call TRBD2 (5 bases). From germline, CDR1 is MNHEY and CDR2 SVGEGT. CDR3 size: 15 residues. Trimming took 0 bases from V and 5 from J, leaving 11 bases between them. For the CDR3, the DNA is TGTGCCAGCAGTTACTCTTCCGAGGGAGAAAACATTCAGTACTTC. Its translation is CASSYSSEGENIQYF.

Ten or more counts support this clonotype. This chain joins TRBV9 and TRBJ1-2; D uncertain. V was shortened by 0 bases and J by 2 bases, with 5 bases between the two germline ends. The CDR3 totals 13 residues. Germline CDR1 reads SGDLS; CDR2 reads YYNGEE. CDR3 nucleotides: TGTGCCAGCAGCGTAGGAGGGAACTATGGCTACACCTTC. Encoded protein: CASSVGGNYGYTF.

This clonotype has at least ten counts. Written as DNA, the CDR3 is TGTGCCAGCAGCTTATCCCCTCTGTCCGAGCAGTACTTC. Translated: CASSLSPLSEQYF. The chain couples TRBV7-2 to TRBJ2-7; D is uncertain. Germline V gives CDR1 SGHTA, CDR2 FQGNSA. The CDR3 contains 13 residues. The ends were cut back, 2 bases at V and 6 bases at J, with 11 bases in the middle.

The chain combines TRBV4-1 with TRBJ1-1, with TRBD1 identical over 7 bases. Germline CDR1 is MGHRA and CDR2 is YSYEKL. V was pared by 0 bases and J by 1 base, with 14 bases of the junction left unmatched. The CDR3 covers 19 residues. The CDR3: CASSQEGGAGQLKNTEAFF. The CDR3 nucleotides read TGCGCCAGCAGCCAAGAAGGAGGAGCGGGACAGCTTAAGAACACTGAAGCTTTCTTT.

As for this clonotype: A read error is possible here, since a much larger clone lies one base away. Here the CDR3 omits its conserved ending phenylalanine or tryptophan, so a read error is the likely source. The chain has TRBV7-9 and TRBJ2-7; no clear D gene. The CDR3 loop spans 12 amino acids. Trimming pared 3 bases from V and 3 bases from J, leaving 6 bases between. In germline, CDR1 is SEHNR, CDR2 FQNEAQ (reference sequence). CDR3 residues: CASSFGRYEQYS. CDR3 bases: TGTGCCAGCAGCTTCGGACGCTACGAGCAGTACTCC.

Ten or more counts support this clonotype. CDR3 sequence: CSARRTGWNEKLFF. In DNA form, the CDR3 reads TGCAGTGCTAGAAGGACAGGGTGGAATGAAAAACTGTTTTTT. V gene TRBV20-1 combines with J gene TRBJ1-4, with 8 bases lining up with TRBD1. CDR3 size: 14 residues. Germline CDR1 is DFQATT and CDR2 is SNEGSKA (reference sequence). V was pared by 2 bases and J by 5 bases, with 4 bases of the junction left unmatched.

The CDR3, as DNA: TGTGCCAGCAGCGTAGGTTCGGTCCAAGAGACCCAGTACTTC. This codes for CASSVGSVQETQYF. J is TRBJ2-5 and V is TRBV9; D gene ambiguous. Trimming took 0 bases from V and 1 from J, leaving 7 bases between them. Germline V lookup: CDR1 SGDLS, CDR2 YYNGEE. The CDR3 has 14 residues.

The chain uses TRBV20-1 and TRBJ2-3; D unresolved. V was pared by 3 bases and J by 3 bases, with 19 bases between. Germline CDR1 DFQATT, CDR2 SNEGSKA (reference sequence). CDR3 size: 16 residues. CDR3 DNA: TGCAGTGCTAGTTTGGTGGTGGGGAAGGAGACAGATACGCAGTATTTT. Its protein is CSASLVVGKETDTQYF.

This clonotype has ten or more counts. The gene calls are TRBV29-1 and TRBJ2-5; possible D gene TRBD2, 5 bases. Germline V CDR1 and CDR2: SQVTM, ANQGSEA. There are 13 residues in the CDR3. V lost 3 bases and J 2 bases, leaving 10 bases between the germline ends. The CDR3 nucleotides read TGCAGCGTTGAGCGAGAGGGTCAAGAGACCCAGTACTTC. Amino acid sequence: CSVEREGQETQYF.

This clonotype appeared a few times. The J gene is TRBJ2-5, the V gene TRBV3-1, with 8 bases aligning to TRBD1. The CDR3 contains 12 residues. Germline trimming cut 8 bases from V and 4 bases from J; bases unmatched to any gene: 3. The germline CDR1 and CDR2 sequences are LGHDT and YNNKEL (reference sequence). CDR3 amino acids: CASAGGRETQYF. The CDR3 DNA follows: TGTGCCAGCGCAGGGGGCCGAGAGACCCAGTACTTC.

This clonotype was seen a few times. J is TRBJ1-4 and V is TRBV5-1; TRBD1 matches at 7 bases. CDR1 is SGHRS and CDR2 is YFSETQ in the germline V gene. The junction had 5 bases not matched to a gene; V was cut back by 0 bases and J by 3 bases. The CDR3 is made up of 16 amino acids. The CDR3 DNA reads as TGCGCCAGCAGCTTGGTTTCAGGGACAGCTAATGAAAAACTGTTTTTT. Its translation: CASSLVSGTANEKLFF.

This clonotype was observed many times. The CDR3, as DNA: TGTGCCAGCACCCCGTTATCCGGGCCCCAGCATTTT. Translating it yields CASTPLSGPQHF. The V gene is TRBV28, the J gene TRBJ1-5; D is ambiguous. This CDR3 spans 12 amino acids. V shed 7 bases and J shed 9 bases, with 13 bases lying between them. The germline CDR1 and CDR2 sequences are MDHEN and SYDVKM. Looking up the rest from reference TRBV28 and TRBJ1-5 gives the full variable domain: DVKVTQSSRYLVKRTGEKVFLECVQDMDHENMFWYRQDPGLGLRLIYFSYDVKMKEKGDIPEGYSVSREKKERFSLILESASTNQTSMYLCASTPLSGPQHFGDGTRLSIL.

The chain has TRBV27 and TRBJ1-5; 10 nucleotides line up with TRBD1. Losses at the gene ends were 9 bases for V and 5 bases for J; bases not matched to a gene: 4. CDR1 and CDR2 from the germline V gene are MNHEY and SMNVEV (reference sequence). This CDR3 is built from 13 residues. CDR3 sequence reads: CASGTGVHQPQHF. Here the CDR3 DNA reads TGTGCCAGTGGGACAGGGGTCCATCAGCCCCAGCATTTT.

This clonotype has more than one count but fewer than ten. The chain employs TRBV15 and TRBJ1-1; no firm D call. This CDR3 has 13 amino acids. Germline V gene lookup returns CDR1 LNHNV and CDR2 YYDKDF (reference sequence). The ends were cut back, 8 bases at V and 6 bases at J, with 16 bases in the middle. CDR3 sequence reads: CATEISRGAEAFF. Here the CDR3 DNA reads TGTGCCACCGAAATATCACGGGGTGCTGAAGCTTTCTTT.

The chain carries TRBV6-5 and TRBJ2-7; weak D call: TRBD1 (5 bases). Trimming left V 4 bases short and J 5 bases short, with 18 bases between. The CDR3 runs to 15 residues. Germline loops: CDR1 MNHEY, CDR2 SVGAGI. DNA of the CDR3: TGTGCCAGCAGTTCTCTACAGGCCCTCAGGGACGAGCAGTACTTC. Its translation is CASSSLQALRDEQYF.

V usage is TRBV28 and J usage is TRBJ1-3; D remains ambiguous. The V end was cut by 4 bases, the J end by 0 bases, with 13 bases between. The CDR3 has 16 residues. CDR1 MDHEN and CDR2 SYDVKM come from the germline V gene. The CDR3 sequence is CASSSKRSNSGNTIYF. CDR3 DNA sequence: TGTGCCAGCAGTTCGAAAAGATCCAACTCTGGAAACACCATATATTTT. The whole variable domain, filled in from reference TRBV28 and TRBJ1-3, reads DVKVTQSSRYLVKRTGEKVFLECVQDMDHENMFWYRQDPGLGLRLIYFSYDVKMKEKGDIPEGYSVSREKKERFSLILESASTNQTSMYLCASSSKRSNSGNTIYFGEGSWLTVV.

This clonotype was counted many times. The chain carries TRBV6-1 and TRBJ2-7; 8 bases fit TRBD1. Germline CDR1 reads MNHNS; CDR2 reads SASEGT. The junction had 4 bases not matched to a gene; V was cut back by 6 bases and J by 0 bases. This CDR3 spans 14 amino acids. CDR3 sequence reads: CASRWDRSSYEQYF. The CDR3 nucleotides read TGTGCCAGCAGATGGGACAGGAGCTCCTACGAGCAGTACTTC.

This clonotype was observed a few times. This sequence joins TRBV18 and TRBJ2-7; D gene unclear. Germline lookup yields CDR1 KGHSH and CDR2 LQKENI. V shed 3 bases and J shed 5 bases, with 17 bases lying between them. This CDR3 spans 15 amino acids. CDR3 loop: CASSPISGLSNEQYF. As DNA, the CDR3 is TGTGCCAGCTCACCGATCTCAGGTCTATCCAACGAGCAGTACTTC.

The chain uses TRBV30 and TRBJ1-5, with 9 bases aligning to TRBD1. In germline, CDR1 is GTSNPN, CDR2 SVGIG (reference sequence). CDR3 size: 15 residues. The V segment lost 2 bases and the J segment 9 bases; nucleotides outside the gene matches: 11. This CDR3 reads CAWSSPGQGRWPQHF. The DNA for the CDR3 is TGTGCCTGGAGTTCACCGGGACAGGGTCGGTGGCCCCAGCATTTT.

Written as DNA, the CDR3 is TGCAGCGTTGCGGAGGGGACTTACGAGCAGTACTTC. It yields the protein CSVAEGTYEQYF. The chain uses TRBV29-1 and TRBJ2-7; D may be TRBD2 (6 bases). Germline CDR1 and CDR2: SQVTM and ANQGSEA. V was shortened by 4 bases and J by 4 bases, with 11 bases between the two germline ends. This CDR3 has 12 residues.

The J gene is TRBJ2-1, the V gene TRBV28; D uncertain. CDR1 and CDR2 (germline): MDHEN, SYDVKM. The CDR3 consists of 12 residues. Trimming shortened V by 6 bases and J by 7 bases, and 10 bases separated the two germline ends. Written as DNA, the CDR3 is TGTGCCAGCAGCTGGGGATCAAATGAGCAGTTCTTC. It yields the protein CASSWGSNEQFF.

The genes are TRBV27 and TRBJ1-2; 8 bases align to TRBD1. The V gene end was trimmed by 5 bases and the J gene end by 4 bases; junction bases not matched to a gene: 9. CDR1 and CDR2 from the germline V gene are MNHEY and SMNVEV (reference sequence). The CDR3 runs to 15 residues. The CDR3 protein is CASSQRQGRFYGYTF. Written as DNA, the CDR3 is TGTGCCAGCAGTCAACGACAGGGGCGATTCTATGGCTACACCTTC.

The chain carries TRBV19 and TRBJ2-7; TRBD2 might be the D (7 bases). The CDR3 loop spans 15 amino acids. The ends were cut back, 9 bases at V and 4 bases at J, with 22 bases in the middle. Per the germline V gene, CDR1 is LNHDA and CDR2 is SQIVND (reference sequence). CDR3 amino acids: CASGGLTGGAYEQYF. The CDR3 coding sequence is TGTGCCAGCGGGGGGCTAACGGGAGGAGCGTACGAGCAGTACTTC.

The rearrangement uses TRBV30 and TRBJ2-2; D is unclear. CDR3 size: 13 residues. V lost 1 base and J 4 bases, leaving 7 bases between the germline ends. Germline values: CDR1 GTSNPN, CDR2 SVGIG (reference sequence). The CDR3 DNA sequence: TGTGCCTGGAGTGCCCTCCGCACCGGGGAGCTGTTTTTT. Its translation is CAWSALRTGELFF. The whole variable domain, remainder taken from reference TRBV30 and TRBJ2-2, is SQTIHQWPATLVQPVGSPLSLECTVEGTSNPNLYWYRQAAGRGLQLLFYSVGIGQISSEVPQNLSASRPQDRQFILSSKKLLLSDSGFYLCAWSALRTGELFFGEGSRLTVL.

Many counts were recorded for this clonotype. The chain is built from TRBV2 and TRBJ1-6, with D uncertain. CDR3 length: 13 amino acids. V was clipped by 2 bases and J by 10 bases, with 9 bases between them. The germline gives CDR1 SNHLY, CDR2 FYNNEI. The CDR3 sequence is CASSEQDRSPLHF. The CDR3 DNA sequence: TGTGCCAGCAGTGAACAGGATCGATCACCCCTCCACTTT.

V is TRBV20-1 and J is TRBJ1-1; D not certain. CDR3 size: 12 residues. V was pared by 6 bases and J by 0 bases, with 8 bases between. Germline V gives CDR1 DFQATT, CDR2 SNEGSKA (reference sequence). The CDR3 nucleotides read TGCAGTGCCGATTGGATGAACACTGAAGCTTTCTTT. Translated: CSADWMNTEAFF.

This clonotype was counted many times. The V gene is TRBV12-3 or TRBV12-4, the J gene TRBJ2-7; maybe TRBD1 (6 bases). The length of the CDR3 is 14 residues. V shed 3 bases and J shed 7 bases, with 16 bases lying between them. The CDR3 sequence: CASSLTGGPREQYF. CDR3 in DNA: TGTGCCAGCAGTTTGACAGGCGGGCCAAGGGAGCAGTACTTC.